This T cell receptor (beta chain) was identified during a study of T cell responses to AZD1222 COVID-19 vaccine. Repertoires were generated with immunoSEQ multiplex PCR, while TCRdb's copy carries only in-frame clones and drops some. The table has approximately 160,000 clones, about 92% seen once; the top ten hold 1.1%. V was pared by 8 bases and J by 4 bases, with 11 bases between. The CDR3 length is 12 residues. Concerning this clone itself: Its antigen is not identified.

Study-level points and caveats: None of the repertoires were sampled until the peak T cell response had passed. The sample set comprised mostly white British donors with more females, and clonal diversity was possibly underestimated.

Material: peripheral blood, obtained 28 days after the second AZD1222 dose. The V call is TRBV12-3 or TRBV12-4, the J call TRBJ1-2, with D tentatively TRBD1 (5 bases). This clonotype was sampled from an adult who received the AZD1222 COVID-19 vaccine. CDR3 nucleotide sequence: TGTGCCAGCGCCCAGGGAGGCTATGGCTACACCTTC. Amino acids: CASAQGGYGYTF.